This record looks at one T cell receptor (beta chain) sequence and its context. Assay: immunoSEQ multiplex PCR; the TCRdb copy retains only in-frame clones and omits some. The data show some 200,000 clones, 75% to 85% seen once. These data belong to a study of blood T cell repertoires in COVID-19. Germline values: CDR1 SGHRS, CDR2 YFSETQ. CDR3 length equals 15 residues. Trimming took off 2 bases at V and 7 bases at J, with 15 bases between the two ends. The sequenced material came from peripheral blood. The chain uses TRBV5-1 and TRBJ1-4; TRBD1 might be the D (6 bases). This TCR derives from a middle-aged woman who had recovered from COVID-19. CDR3 DNA sequence: TGCGCCAGCAGCTTAGAACAGGGATTAGGTGAAAAACTGTTTTTT. Residues: CASSLEQGLGEKLFF.